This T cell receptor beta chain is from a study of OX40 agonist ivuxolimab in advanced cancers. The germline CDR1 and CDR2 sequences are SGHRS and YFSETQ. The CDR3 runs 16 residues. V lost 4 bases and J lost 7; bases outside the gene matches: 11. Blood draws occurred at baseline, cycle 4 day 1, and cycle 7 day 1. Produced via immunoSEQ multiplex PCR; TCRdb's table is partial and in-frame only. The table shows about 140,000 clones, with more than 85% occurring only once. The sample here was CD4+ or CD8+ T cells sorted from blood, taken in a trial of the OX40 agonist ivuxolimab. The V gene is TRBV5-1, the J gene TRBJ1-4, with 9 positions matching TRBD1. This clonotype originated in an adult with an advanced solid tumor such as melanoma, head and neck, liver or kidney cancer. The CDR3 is CASSLQGQGLGEKLFF. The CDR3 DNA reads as TGCGCCAGCAGCCTACAGGGACAGGGTTTGGGTGAAAAACTGTTTTTT.